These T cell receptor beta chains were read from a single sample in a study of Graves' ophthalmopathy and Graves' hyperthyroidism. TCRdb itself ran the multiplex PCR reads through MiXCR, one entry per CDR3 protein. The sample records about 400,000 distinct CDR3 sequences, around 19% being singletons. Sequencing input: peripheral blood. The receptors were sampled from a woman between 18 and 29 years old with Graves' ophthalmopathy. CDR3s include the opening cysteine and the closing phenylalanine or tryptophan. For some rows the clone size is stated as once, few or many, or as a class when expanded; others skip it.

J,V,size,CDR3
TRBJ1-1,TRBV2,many,CASSPAGRNTEAFF
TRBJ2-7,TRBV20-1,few,CSARVGVKASYEQYF
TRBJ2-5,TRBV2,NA,CASHEFGRARGETQYF
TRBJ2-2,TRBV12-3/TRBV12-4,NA,CASSYGPAGRDTGELFF
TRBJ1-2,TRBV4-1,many,CASSQGGRPRNYGYTF
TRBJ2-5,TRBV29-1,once,CSVEGSSGTGFF
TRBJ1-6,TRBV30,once,CAWSVIVDSPLHF
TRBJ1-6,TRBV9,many,CASSVDVGTTRALHF
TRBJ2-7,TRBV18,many,CASSPPGTGPYEQYF
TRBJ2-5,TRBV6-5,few,CASSWAGLIRETQYF
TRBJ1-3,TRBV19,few,CASSISDLLEGNTIYF